These 3 T cell receptor beta chains were sequenced from one sample in a study of identical twins. TCRdb ran MiXCR on the 5' RACE reads and lists one entry per CDR3 protein. The profile covers 400,000 to 600,000 distinct CDR3 sequences, with 20% to 25% appearing a single time and around 0.5% taken by the ten largest. The same sample was also studied in work on yellow fever vaccine responses in identical twins.

Source material: CD4+ T cells sorted from blood. The source of these receptors is a woman aged 18-29 years in good health.

This clonotype was counted between two and nine times. J is TRBJ2-5 and V is TRBV12-3 or TRBV12-4; a weak D match, TRBD2 (5 bases). V was trimmed by 9 bases and J by 5 bases, leaving 13 bases between them. The CDR3 consists of 12 residues. The CDR3 DNA reads as TGTGCCAGTAGGCCCTCGGGGGAGACCCAGTACTTC. Translation: CASRPSGETQYF.

The chain combines TRBV12-3 or TRBV12-4 with TRBJ2-1; 9 bases fit TRBD2. This CDR3 comprises 16 residues. V was pared by 5 bases and J by 9 bases, with 14 bases of the junction left unmatched. The CDR3 nucleotides read TGTGCCAGCAGTCCTCCCACGGGCGGGAGGGCCGGTGAGCAGTTCTTC. Residues: CASSPPTGGRAGEQFF.

The genes are TRBV5-6 and TRBJ2-1; D is unresolved. Trimming took off 5 bases at V and 8 bases at J, with 17 bases between the two ends. Germline CDR1 SGHDT, CDR2 YYEEEE. This CDR3 has 14 residues. This CDR3 reads CASSRARIGDEQFF. The CDR3 bases are TGTGCCAGCAGTCGGGCGCGGATTGGCGATGAGCAGTTCTTC. Together with reference TRBV5-6 and TRBJ2-1, the CDR3 gives the full variable domain: DAGVTQSPTHLIKTRGQQVTLRCSPKSGHDTVSWYQQALGQGPQFIFQYYEEEERQRGNFPDRFSGHQFPNYSSELNVNALLLGDSALYLCASSRARIGDEQFFGPGTRLTVL.